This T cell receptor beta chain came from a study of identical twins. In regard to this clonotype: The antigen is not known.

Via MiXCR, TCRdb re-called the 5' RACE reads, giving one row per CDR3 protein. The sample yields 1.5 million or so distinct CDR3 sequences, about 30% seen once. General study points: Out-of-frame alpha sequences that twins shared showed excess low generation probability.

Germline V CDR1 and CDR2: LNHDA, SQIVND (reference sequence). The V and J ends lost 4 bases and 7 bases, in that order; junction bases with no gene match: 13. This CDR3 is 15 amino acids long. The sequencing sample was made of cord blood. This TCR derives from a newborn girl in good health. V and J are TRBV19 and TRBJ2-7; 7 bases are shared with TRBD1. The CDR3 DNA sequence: TGTGCCAGTAGTAGTGAGGGGGCGACCTACAATGAGCAGTACTTC. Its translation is CASSSEGATYNEQYF.